Listed here are 30 T cell receptor beta chains from one sample, sequenced in a study of blood T cell repertoires in COVID-19. TCRdb's table, derived via immunoSEQ multiplex PCR, lists solely in-frame clones and lacks some. The sample holds some 110,000 clones, approximately 89% seen once. The specimen sequenced was peripheral blood. The receptors were gathered from an elderly woman with COVID-19, enrolled during active disease.

The chain joins TRBV11-2 to TRBJ2-2; the D gene is possibly TRBD1 (5 bases). The V end was cut by 6 bases, the J end by 1 base, with 12 bases between. Germline assignment: CDR1 SGHAT and CDR2 FQNNGV. The CDR3 is 15 amino acids. The CDR3 sequence: CASRRVGQNTGELFF. The CDR3 bases are TGTGCCAGCAGAAGAGTTGGACAGAACACCGGGGAGCTGTTTTTT. The full variable domain, in which reference TRBV11-2 and TRBJ2-2 provide the parts outside the CDR3, is EAGVAQSPRYKIIEKRQSVAFWCNPISGHATLYWYQQILGQGPKLLIQFQNNGVVDDSQLPKDRFSAERLKGVDSTLKIQPAKLEDSAVYLCASRRVGQNTGELFFGEGSRLTVL.

CDR3 bases: TGTGCCAGTAGTTTCCGAGACAGCACCGGGGAGCTGTTTTTT. Protein product: CASSFRDSTGELFF. The gene calls are TRBV19 and TRBJ2-2; maybe TRBD1 (5 bases). Germline CDR1 and CDR2: LNHDA and SQIVND (reference sequence). Trimming pared 5 bases from V and 4 bases from J, leaving 11 bases between. CDR3 length: 14 residues. Combining the CDR3 with reference TRBV19 and TRBJ2-2 gives the whole variable domain DGGITQSPKYLFRKEGQNVTLSCEQNLNHDAMYWYRQDPGQGLRLIYYSQIVNDFQKGDIAEGYSVSREKKESFPLTVTSAQKNPTAFYLCASSFRDSTGELFFGEGSRLTVL.

J is TRBJ1-4 and V is TRBV12-3 or TRBV12-4; no clear D gene. V lost 8 bases and J lost 8, with 6 bases in between. This CDR3 spans 10 amino acids. This chain's CDR3 is CASPAEKLFF. CDR3 nucleotides: TGTGCCAGCCCTGCGGAAAAACTGTTTTTT.

This chain links TRBV6-2 or TRBV6-3 with TRBJ1-1, with a weak D call TRBD1 (6 bases). Trimming shortened V by 4 bases and J by 0 bases, and 15 bases separated the two germline ends. The CDR3 has 16 amino acids. CDR1 and CDR2 (germline): MNHEY, SVGEGT. CDR3 loop: CASSSPDRQMNTEAFF. DNA of the CDR3: TGTGCCAGCAGTTCTCCCGACAGGCAGATGAACACTGAAGCTTTCTTT.

This rearrangement joins TRBV21-1 to TRBJ2-3; no DNA check was done on the table's D call, TRBD2. TRBV21-1 is a pseudogene. The CDR3 is 15 residues long. The CDR3 DNA reads TGTGCCAGCAGCAACGGCGGGGACTTCACAGATACGCAGTATTTT. This sequence encodes CASSNGGDFTDTQYF.

V gene TRBV5-1 combines with J gene TRBJ2-1, with D unclear. The CDR3 spans 13 residues. Germline loops: CDR1 SGHRS, CDR2 YFSETQ. V gave up 0 bases and J gave up 5 bases, with 6 bases separating them. Here the CDR3 reads CASSLAANNEQFF. The DNA of the CDR3 is TGCGCCAGCAGCTTGGCCGCGAACAATGAGCAGTTCTTC.

J is TRBJ1-6 and V is TRBV7-9, with 11 bases lining up with TRBD1. Germline V gives CDR1 SEHNR, CDR2 FQNEAQ (reference sequence). With V trimmed by 2 bases and J by 8 bases, 2 bases remained unmatched. This CDR3 spans 15 amino acids. CDR3 residues: CASSLPGQGDSPLHF. In DNA, the CDR3 is TGTGCCAGCAGCTTACCGGGACAGGGGGATTCACCCCTCCACTTT.

The chain joins TRBV7-3 to TRBJ2-1; TRBD2 might be the D (6 bases). Germline CDR1 and CDR2: SGHTA and FQGTGA. CDR3 size: 13 residues. Trimming left V 6 bases short and J 11 bases short, with 17 bases between. CDR3 in DNA: TGTGCCAGCAGGTCCCCTAGCGCATATCAGCAGTTCTTC. This gives the protein CASRSPSAYQQFF.

The chain has TRBV4-2 and TRBJ1-3; D unresolved. CDR1 is LGHNA, CDR2 YNFKEQ, per germline. This CDR3 is 13 amino acids long. Trimming took 4 bases from V and 7 from J, leaving 11 bases between them. The CDR3 sequence: CASSRSVSNTIYF. The DNA of the CDR3 is TGTGCCAGCAGCCGGTCGGTTTCTAACACCATATATTTT.

This sequence joins TRBV18 and TRBJ2-7; weak D call: TRBD1 (6 bases). This CDR3 comprises 15 residues. V dropped 6 bases and J dropped 5 bases, with 20 bases sitting between them. The V gene's germline CDR1 is KGHSH and CDR2 LQKENI. CDR3 in amino acids: CASSPIPGQGNEQYF. CDR3 DNA: TGTGCCAGCTCTCCAATCCCGGGACAAGGCAACGAGCAGTACTTC.

The V and J genes are TRBV7-2 and TRBJ1-1; TRBD1 matches at 8 bases. Germline CDR1 SGHTA, CDR2 FQGNSA. V shed 4 bases and J 5 bases; nucleotides not matched to a gene: 9. The CDR3 sequence is 15 residues long. The CDR3 nucleotides are TGTGCCAGCAGCTCTCGAAGGACAGGGAAGACTGAAGCTTTCTTT. As protein: CASSSRRTGKTEAFF.

V and J are TRBV5-1 and TRBJ2-7; 7 bases map to TRBD1. CDR1 and CDR2 (germline): SGHRS, YFSETQ. This CDR3 contains 15 residues. The V segment lost 0 bases and the J segment 1 base; nucleotides outside the gene matches: 4. The CDR3 sequence: CASSLDEGQSYEQYF. The CDR3 nucleotides read TGCGCCAGCAGCTTGGATGAGGGACAGTCCTACGAGCAGTACTTC.

This clone was recorded once. The chain carries TRBV4-2 and TRBJ1-1; D might be TRBD1 (5 bases). Trimming shortened V by 0 bases and J by 4 bases, and 15 bases separated the two germline ends. Germline-derived CDR1 and CDR2 are LGHNA and YNFKEQ. CDR3 length equals 16 residues. The CDR3 coding sequence is TGTGCCAGCAGCCAAGACCCAACAGGAGGGTTCACTGAAGCTTTCTTT. Translation: CASSQDPTGGFTEAFF.

The chain couples TRBV11-1 to TRBJ2-7; D possibly corresponds to TRBD1 (6 bases). Germline assignment: CDR1 SGHAT and CDR2 FQDESV (reference sequence). CDR3 length: 13 residues. V lost 5 bases, J lost 6 bases, and 14 bases lay in between. This chain's CDR3 is CASSTDRFSEQYF. The CDR3 region has the DNA TGTGCCAGCAGCACCGACAGGTTCTCCGAGCAGTACTTC.

This chain links TRBV5-1 with TRBJ1-4, with 9 nucleotides matching TRBD1. The V segment lost 0 bases and the J segment 6 bases; nucleotides outside the gene matches: 3. This CDR3 is 15 amino acids long. Looked up from germline, CDR1 is SGHRS and CDR2 is YFSETQ. CDR3 residues: CASSLAGQGYEKLFF. In DNA, the CDR3 is TGCGCCAGCAGCTTGGCGGGACAGGGATATGAAAAACTGTTTTTT. Full variable domain (rest looked up from reference TRBV5-1 and TRBJ1-4): KAGVTQTPRYLIKTRGQQVTLSCSPISGHRSVSWYQQTPGQGLQFLFEYFSETQRNKGNFPGRFSGRQFSNSRSEMNVSTLELGDSALYLCASSLAGQGYEKLFFGSGTQLSVL.

The chain is built from TRBV19 and TRBJ2-1; 10 bases map to TRBD1. After removal of 4 bases from V and 9 bases from J, the junction contained 9 bases not matched to a gene. This CDR3 comprises 15 residues. The germline CDR1 and CDR2 sequences are LNHDA and SQIVND (reference sequence). The CDR3 bases are TGTGCCAGTAGTAAACCGGGACAGGGGCTGGGTGAGCAGTTCTTC. This codes for CASSKPGQGLGEQFF.

The chain carries TRBV11-1 and TRBJ2-7; D may be TRBD1 (6 bases). This CDR3 has 12 residues. Germline loops: CDR1 SGHAT, CDR2 FQDESV (reference sequence). Trimming left V 5 bases short and J 6 bases short, with 11 bases between. CDR3 coding DNA: TGTGCCAGCAGCACCACAGGGATCGAGCAGTACTTC. This sequence encodes CASSTTGIEQYF.

This chain joins TRBV20-1 and TRBJ2-3; tentatively, D is TRBD1 (6 bases). The germline CDR1 and CDR2 sequences are DFQATT and SNEGSKA (reference sequence). The CDR3 has 15 amino acids. Trimming removed 3 bases from V and 1 base from J, with 14 bases in between. The CDR3 protein is CSASVRGYGTDTQYF. The CDR3 DNA is TGCAGTGCTAGTGTCAGGGGCTACGGCACAGATACGCAGTATTTT.

The V and J genes are TRBV19 and TRBJ1-5; D remains unclear. The CDR3 runs 14 residues. The germline V gene has CDR1 LNHDA and CDR2 SQIVND (reference sequence). Trimming took off 0 bases at V and 3 bases at J, with 6 bases between the two ends. The CDR3 DNA follows: TGTGCCAGTAGTATAGACAGCGCCAATCAGCCCCAGCATTTT. Its translation: CASSIDSANQPQHF.

This chain connects TRBV4-1 to TRBJ2-5; tentatively, D is TRBD1 (5 bases). V was cut by 2 bases and J by 4 bases, with 8 bases left in between. This CDR3 is built from 13 residues. Germline loops: CDR1 MGHRA, CDR2 YSYEKL. The CDR3 sequence: CASSQPDRETQYF. The CDR3 DNA follows: TGCGCCAGCAGCCAACCCGACAGAGAGACCCAGTACTTC.

The chain links TRBV4-2 to TRBJ2-2, with 8 bases identical to TRBD2. J gave up 1 base and V 3 bases, and 10 bases lay outside the gene matches. CDR1 LGHNA and CDR2 YNFKEQ come from the germline V gene. The CDR3 covers 18 residues. CDR3 nucleotide sequence: TGTGCCAGCAGCCAGGGCCATAGGACTAGCTTGAACACCGGGGAGCTGTTTTTT. Protein product: CASSQGHRTSLNTGELFF.

The CDR3 DNA follows: TGTGCCAGCAGCAAGAACCCCGGGTCAAACACTGAAGCTTTCTTT. Its translation: CASSKNPGSNTEAFF. The chain employs TRBV7-8 and TRBJ1-1, with D unresolved. Trimming cost V 5 bases and J 2 bases, with 15 bases left between them. Germline V gene sequence: CDR1 SGHVS, CDR2 FQNEAQ. The CDR3 runs 15 residues.

The chain employs TRBV28 and TRBJ1-2; D unclear. CDR3 length: 15 residues. Trimming removed 10 bases from V and 4 bases from J, with 22 bases in between. In germline, CDR1 is MDHEN, CDR2 SYDVKM. The CDR3 loop is CATGVEKGMRYGYTF. CDR3 bases: TGTGCCACCGGGGTTGAGAAAGGTATGCGCTATGGCTACACCTTC.

V usage is TRBV19 and J usage is TRBJ2-1; D is uncertain. The CDR3 sequence is 16 residues long. Germline V gene sequence: CDR1 LNHDA, CDR2 SQIVND (reference sequence). Trimming left V 4 bases short and J 0 bases short, with 13 bases between. The CDR3 here is CASSNPRRSSYNEQFF. CDR3 DNA sequence: TGTGCCAGTAGTAATCCGCGTCGAAGCTCCTACAATGAGCAGTTCTTC. The whole variable domain, remainder taken from reference TRBV19 and TRBJ2-1, is DGGITQSPKYLFRKEGQNVTLSCEQNLNHDAMYWYRQDPGQGLRLIYYSQIVNDFQKGDIAEGYSVSREKKESFPLTVTSAQKNPTAFYLCASSNPRRSSYNEQFFGPGTRLTVL.

V usage is TRBV7-9 and J usage is TRBJ1-6; tentatively, D is TRBD1 (6 bases). This CDR3 spans 14 amino acids. Germline V CDR1 and CDR2: SEHNR, FQNEAQ (reference sequence). V was trimmed by 3 bases and J by 7 bases, leaving 10 bases between them. CDR3 sequence (DNA): TGTGCCAGCAGCTTCGGACAGCGGAATTCACCCCTCCACTTT. Its protein product is CASSFGQRNSPLHF.

DNA for the CDR3: TGTGCCAGCTCCGGGTCCTATGGGAGCACTGAAGCTTTCTTT. Its protein product is CASSGSYGSTEAFF. J is TRBJ1-1 and V is TRBV6-6; D is unresolved. This CDR3 is built from 14 residues. Trimming pared 8 bases from V and 4 bases from J, leaving 17 bases between. Germline V gene lookup returns CDR1 MNHNY and CDR2 SVGAGI (reference sequence).

The rearrangement uses TRBV28 and TRBJ1-6; D gene ambiguous. Germline V gene sequence: CDR1 MDHEN, CDR2 SYDVKM. This CDR3 has 15 amino acids. V lost 7 bases and J lost 0, with 10 bases in between. For the CDR3, the DNA is TGTGCCAGCAATACAGTAAGCTCCTATAATTCACCCCTCCACTTT. Protein sequence: CASNTVSSYNSPLHF.

The rearrangement links TRBV9 to TRBJ2-5; a possible D gene is TRBD1 (5 bases). Trimming cost V 0 bases and J 4 bases, with 16 bases left between them. Germline assignment: CDR1 SGDLS and CDR2 YYNGEE. The CDR3 totals 16 residues. CDR3 DNA sequence: TGTGCCAGCAGCGTAGGGGGTATCAGGCAGGGAGAGACCCAGTACTTC. Protein sequence: CASSVGGIRQGETQYF.

V gene TRBV7-2 combines with J gene TRBJ2-7; a weak D match, TRBD1 (5 bases). The CDR3 contains 14 residues. Per the germline V gene, CDR1 is SGHTA and CDR2 is FQGNSA. Between the trimmed V and J ends, which lost 4 bases and 0 bases, there was a span of 10 bases. The CDR3 region has the DNA TGTGCCAGCAGCTCGACAGCTATCTCCTACGAGCAGTACTTC. It encodes CASSSTAISYEQYF.

The CDR3 coding sequence is TGTGCCAGCAGTTACGCCTCGAAGGGGAGCAATCAGCCCCAGCATTTT. Its translation is CASSYASKGSNQPQHF. The V call is TRBV28, the J call TRBJ1-5, with D maybe TRBD1 (5 bases). Germline CDR1 and CDR2: MDHEN and SYDVKM. The CDR3 is 16 residues long. V lost 4 bases and J 1 base, leaving 14 bases between the germline ends.